This T cell receptor (beta chain) is drawn from a study of beta chain features in type 1 diabetes. TCRB transcripts that were expressed got sequenced, as all of the isolated RNA had been reverse transcribed. The repertoire was sequenced with immunoSEQ multiplex PCR; TCRdb's copy has only in-frame clones and lacks some. The sample carries under 850,000 clones, about an eighth recorded once. As regards this clone: Its antigen is unknown.

The CDR3 loop spans 15 amino acids. CDR1 is WNHNN and CDR2 is SYGVQD in the germline V gene (reference sequence). V was trimmed by 0 bases and J by 2 bases, leaving 9 bases between them. The single heparinised draw taken from each donor contained about 100 mL of blood on average. Findings and limits, study-wide: TCRB CDR3s were moderately but significantly shorter in Type 1 diabetes patients in all four CD4+ subsets.

The rearrangement joins TRBV10-1 to TRBJ2-3, with D unresolved. This clonotype originated in a young man with type 1 diabetes. The sequencing sample was made of naive CD4+ T cells from blood. CDR3 residues: CASSESGFNTDTQYF. CDR3 DNA: TGCGCCAGCAGTGAGTCGGGTTTCAACACAGATACGCAGTATTTT.